In its sample, the clone carrying this TCR beta chain was seen once. The data stem from a study of T cell responses to AZD1222 COVID-19 vaccine. V was clipped by 1 base and J by 0 bases; unmatched bases: 4. Germline V lookup: CDR1 SGHRS, CDR2 YFSETQ. This CDR3 spans 16 amino acids. Repertoires were generated with immunoSEQ multiplex PCR, while TCRdb's copy carries only in-frame clones and drops some. The sample contains about 190,000 clones, approximately 92% of which appear only once. Source: peripheral blood, taken on day 0 of AZD1222 vaccination. The chain is built from TRBV5-1 and TRBJ2-1, with 7 bases fitting TRBD1. This sequence was found in an adult in good health. In DNA, the CDR3 is TGCGCCAGCAGCTTGAACAGGGGAAGCTCCTACAATGAGCAGTTCTTC. Residues: CASSLNRGSSYNEQFF.